This T cell receptor beta chain was obtained from a study of cytomegalovirus exposure and HLA in healthy donors. Study results and limitations: A highly shared variant cluster was judged a likely technical artifact. With DRB1 most and HLA-C fewest, TCR association rates differed between HLA loci in a later analysis. Some V segments, TRBV6-2 and TRBV6-3 among them, were indistinguishable and were therefore excluded.

This PCR relied on a set of 60 Vbeta primers and 13 Jbeta primers. As originally analysed: Approximately 9.9 million shared chains were among the roughly 80 million unique TCR beta chains that a later analysis counted. The assay was immunoSEQ multiplex PCR, and TCRdb's table has in-frame clones only and misses some. V, J and clone size are taken as reported in that table, and D and trimming were inferred from the DNA itself. The sample consists of roughly 150,000 clones, 60% to 80% of them appearing once. Points on this clone: The antigen is undetermined.

The germline V gene has CDR1 SGHRS and CDR2 YFSETQ. This CDR3 has 17 amino acids. With 6 bases clipped from V and 2 bases from J, the junction kept 16 bases outside the gene matches. V is TRBV5-1 and J is TRBJ1-1, with 7 bases that match TRBD1. The sequencing sample was made of PBMCs. This TCR was recovered from a male donor in good health and CMV-seronegative. The CDR3 nucleotides are TGCGCCAGCACCCGGCAGGGGGGCCCGGGTACAAACACTGAAGCTTTCTTT. Residues: CASTRQGGPGTNTEAFF.